The 11 T cell receptor beta chains presented below share a single source sample, sequenced in a study of early T cells in non-severe SARS-CoV-2 infection. Each CDR3 protein is one row after TCRdb ran MiXCR on the 5' RACE reads. Of over 20,000 distinct CDR3 sequences in the sample, approximately 5% were seen once. Sequenced sample: whole blood. Receptor source: an adult who was a healthcare worker with PCR-confirmed SARS-CoV-2 infection or an uninfected control (not recorded which).

This clonotype was seen many times. This sequence joins TRBV21-1 and TRBJ2-5. TRBV21-1 has pseudogene status. This CDR3 is built from 14 residues. The CDR3 sequence: CASSKLSRKETQYF. In DNA, the CDR3 is TGTGCCAGCAGCAAATTATCAAGAAAAGAGACCCAGTACTTC.

This clonotype was observed at least ten times. The chain uses TRBV5-1 and TRBJ2-7, with D unclear. V dropped 3 bases and J dropped 6 bases, with 10 bases sitting between them. Germline values: CDR1 SGHRS, CDR2 YFSETQ. The CDR3 has 12 amino acids. DNA of the CDR3: TGCGCCAGCAGCTGGAACGACGGCGAGCAGTACTTC. Protein product: CASSWNDGEQYF.

This clonotype qualifies as medium-sized. The CDR3 loop is CASSSGLFGKETQYF. CDR3 DNA: TGTGCCAGCAGCTCCGGTCTGTTCGGGAAAGAGACCCAGTACTTC. The rearrangement links TRBV7-6 to TRBJ2-5, with D maybe TRBD2 (5 bases). Germline V CDR1 and CDR2: SGHVS, FNYEAQ. The CDR3 is 15 residues long. Trimming shortened V by 4 bases and J by 3 bases, and 15 bases separated the two germline ends.

This clonotype occurred many times. The chain joins TRBV18 to TRBJ1-1; maybe TRBD1 (5 bases). Germline-derived CDR1 and CDR2 are KGHSH and LQKENI. V was cut by 1 base and J by 3 bases, with 6 bases left in between. The CDR3 sequence is 13 residues long. CDR3 in DNA: TGTGCCAGCTCACCACAGGGGCACACTGAAGCTTTCTTT. Its translation: CASSPQGHTEAFF.

This clonotype was seen repeatedly, ten times or more. The genes are TRBV11-2 and TRBJ1-3, with a tentative D call TRBD1 (5 bases). CDR3 length: 15 amino acids. Trimming removed 5 bases from V and 4 bases from J, with 15 bases in between. CDR1 SGHAT and CDR2 FQNNGV come from the germline V gene. CDR3 DNA sequence: TGTGCCAGCAGCCGAACCGGGGACGTAGGAAACACCATATATTTT. It specifies CASSRTGDVGNTIYF.

This clonotype was seen many times. The chain couples TRBV6-4 to TRBJ2-2; 8 bases agree with TRBD1. Germline CDR1 reads MRHNA; CDR2 reads SNTAGT. The V and J ends lost 5 bases and 6 bases, in that order; junction bases with no gene match: 5. The CDR3 has 14 amino acids. The DNA for the CDR3 is TGTGCCAGCAGTCCCGAACAGGGGGCCGGGGAGCTGTTTTTT. Translated: CASSPEQGAGELFF.

The sample holds many counts of this clonotype. The J gene is TRBJ1-1, the V gene TRBV19; D is unresolved. This CDR3 is built from 12 residues. CDR1 is LNHDA and CDR2 is SQIVND in the germline V gene (reference sequence). Trimming took off 7 bases at V and 5 bases at J, with 11 bases between the two ends. The CDR3 nucleotides read TGTGCCAGTATCAAGTCGGGGACTGAAGCTTTCTTT. Its protein product is CASIKSGTEAFF.

This clonotype was seen many times. This sequence joins TRBV7-6 and TRBJ2-3, with TRBD2 matching over 9 bases. The germline gives CDR1 SGHVS, CDR2 FNYEAQ. There are 16 residues in the CDR3. After removal of 1 base from V and 3 bases from J, the junction contained 5 bases not matched to a gene. In nucleotides, the CDR3 is TGTGCCAGCAGCTTAGTGGCTAGCGGGGTAACAGATACGCAGTATTTT. Translated: CASSLVASGVTDTQYF.

This clonotype was detected ten times or more. The chain links TRBV11-1 to TRBJ2-5; D gene uncertain. Between the trimmed V and J ends, which lost 7 bases and 9 bases, there was a span of 9 bases. Germline CDR1 SGHAT, CDR2 FQDESV (reference sequence). This CDR3 spans 10 amino acids. The CDR3 DNA reads as TGTGCCAGCACCACTCGGGCCCAGTACTTC. This translates into CASTTRAQYF.

Ten or more counts support this clonotype. The chain links TRBV6-5 to TRBJ1-2; the match to TRBD1 covers 8 bases. The germline CDR1 and CDR2 sequences are MNHEY and SVGAGI. Trimming at V came to 6 bases and at J to 1 base, leaving 4 bases not matched to a gene. This CDR3 comprises 14 residues. This chain's CDR3 is CASRNTGGNYGYTF. The CDR3 region has the DNA TGTGCCAGCAGAAACACAGGGGGTAACTATGGCTACACCTTC.

There are many counts of this clonotype. The gene calls are TRBV29-1 and TRBJ1-1; D call uncertain. CDR3 length: 14 residues. V lost 2 bases, J lost 8 bases, and 18 bases lay in between. Germline V gene lookup returns CDR1 SQVTM and CDR2 ANQGSEA. The CDR3, as DNA: TGCAGCGTTGAATTTAATTCGCCTATTGTGGAAGCTTTCTTT. Its translation: CSVEFNSPIVEAFF.